The 32 T cell receptor beta chains in this list originate from one sample, sequenced in a study of CD8+CD57+ T cells in acquired aplastic anemia. Genomic DNA, serving as template, underwent TCR beta VDJ and CDR3 profiling. One entry per CDR3 protein, called by TCRdb with MiXCR from the reads. The sample holds fewer than 80,000 distinct CDR3 sequences, about three quarters seen once. Patients chosen for sequencing had shown CD8+CD57+ cell expansion by flow cytometry. The source material was sorted CD4+, CD8+, or CD8+CD57+ T cells (not recorded which) from PBMCs. These receptors were taken from a human donor with aplastic anemia.

V usage is TRBV2 and J usage is TRBJ2-5; D is possibly TRBD2 (5 bases). This CDR3 is 14 amino acids long. Trimming cost V 0 bases and J 5 bases, with 10 bases left between them. Germline-derived CDR1 and CDR2 are SNHLY and FYNNEI. This CDR3 reads CASSEALEIETQYF. CDR3 nucleotides: TGTGCCAGCAGTGAAGCACTAGAAATCGAGACCCAGTACTTC.

In the case of this clonotype: A much larger clone differs from this one at a single base, so this may be a read error. Here the CDR3 DNA reads TGTGCCAGCAGCCCCCCGGGGAACACTGAAGCTTTCTTT. Amino acids: CASSPPGNTEAFF. This chain uses TRBV13 with TRBJ1-1; D ambiguous. The V end lost 5 bases, the J end lost 1 base, and 8 bases lay between the germline ends. Germline V gene sequence: CDR1 PRHDT, CDR2 FYEKMQ (reference sequence). The length of the CDR3 is 13 residues.

This clonotype was seen at least ten times. The V gene is TRBV12-3 or TRBV12-4, the J gene TRBJ2-7; D assignment may be TRBD1 or TRBD2 (6 bases each). V shed 5 bases and J shed 7 bases, with 18 bases lying between them. The CDR3 totals 14 residues. The CDR3 sequence is CASSPSGALREQYF. The CDR3 DNA is TGTGCCAGCAGTCCGTCGGGGGCGCTACGGGAGCAGTACTTC.

In this sample, this clonotype turned up many times. J is TRBJ1-1 and V is TRBV5-1, with TRBD1 as a possible D gene (5 bases). CDR1 and CDR2 (germline): SGHRS, YFSETQ. The CDR3 spans 14 residues. The V end was cut by 0 bases, the J end by 8 bases, with 14 bases between. The CDR3 loop is CASSLAGRDYEAFF. For the CDR3, the DNA is TGCGCCAGCAGCTTGGCGGGCAGGGACTACGAAGCTTTCTTT.

The rearrangement links TRBV10-3 to TRBJ1-2; tentatively, D is TRBD1 (6 bases). V was trimmed by 6 bases and J by 1 base, leaving 12 bases between them. The CDR3 covers 14 residues. Per the germline V gene, CDR1 is ENHRY and CDR2 is SYGVKD. DNA for the CDR3: TGTGCCATCAGATGGACAGCTCTTAACTATGGCTACACCTTC. This codes for CAIRWTALNYGYTF.

The rearrangement uses TRBV14 and TRBJ2-7; no clear D. CDR1 is SGHDN, CDR2 FVKESK, per germline. V lost 4 bases and J lost 4, with 11 bases in between. This CDR3 has 13 residues. Here the CDR3 reads CASSPLSRYEQYF. CDR3 DNA sequence: TGTGCCAGCAGCCCACTCTCCCGGTACGAGCAGTACTTC.

This chain joins TRBV24-1 and TRBJ2-1; the D gene is possibly TRBD2 (5 bases). Per germline, CDR1 KGHDR and CDR2 SFDVKD. There are 14 residues in the CDR3. Deletions cut 4 bases from V and 7 bases from J, with 13 bases between. The CDR3 protein is CATSDHGLDNEQFF. CDR3 DNA sequence: TGTGCCACCAGTGACCACGGACTTGATAATGAGCAGTTCTTC.

The sample holds many counts of this clonotype. The V and J genes are TRBV19 and TRBJ1-3; the D gene is possibly TRBD1 (6 bases). Germline assignment: CDR1 LNHDA and CDR2 SQIVND (reference sequence). This CDR3 region has 16 residues. V dropped 6 bases and J dropped 2 bases, with 17 bases sitting between them. CDR3 loop: CASSPKGQPTGNTIYF. The CDR3, as DNA: TGTGCCAGTAGCCCCAAAGGACAGCCTACTGGAAACACCATATATTTT. Full variable domain (rest looked up from reference TRBV19 and TRBJ1-3): DGGITQSPKYLFRKEGQNVTLSCEQNLNHDAMYWYRQDPGQGLRLIYYSQIVNDFQKGDIAEGYSVSREKKESFPLTVTSAQKNPTAFYLCASSPKGQPTGNTIYFGEGSWLTVV.

This chain links TRBV2 with TRBJ2-1; a weak D match, TRBD2 (6 bases). Germline-derived CDR1 and CDR2 are SNHLY and FYNNEI. Trimming pared 9 bases from V and 0 bases from J, leaving 15 bases between. The CDR3 runs 15 residues. For the CDR3, the DNA is TGTGCCAGTCCGGGACTCCAAACCTCCTACAATGAGCAGTTCTTC. This sequence encodes CASPGLQTSYNEQFF.

The J gene is TRBJ2-1, the V gene TRBV5-6; 9 bases map to TRBD2. There are 15 residues in the CDR3. Germline loops: CDR1 SGHDT, CDR2 YYEEEE. The junction had 5 bases not matched to a gene; V was cut back by 0 bases and J by 7 bases. This CDR3 is CASSLVPSGTNEQFF. The CDR3 region has the DNA TGTGCCAGCAGCTTGGTCCCTAGCGGGACAAATGAGCAGTTCTTC.

This clonotype has only a few counts. The V and J genes are TRBV11-1 and TRBJ2-3; the D is unclear. Deletions cut 5 bases from V and 2 bases from J, with 17 bases between. CDR1 SGHAT and CDR2 FQDESV come from the germline V gene (reference sequence). The CDR3 totals 16 residues. The CDR3 loop reads CASSLVVLGSTDTQYF. The CDR3 bases are TGTGCCAGCAGCCTTGTAGTTCTGGGTTCCACAGATACGCAGTATTTT.

V usage is TRBV7-6 and J usage is TRBJ2-3; no clear D gene. This CDR3 is 12 amino acids long. CDR1 is SGHVS, CDR2 FNYEAQ, per germline. Trimming pared 8 bases from V and 4 bases from J, leaving 10 bases between. Here the CDR3 DNA reads TGTGCCAGCCGTGGAGTTTCAGATACGCAGTATTTT. It translates to CASRGVSDTQYF.

The sample holds one count of this clonotype. This chain uses TRBV10-2 with TRBJ2-3; 8 bases fit TRBD2. The V gene end was trimmed by 1 base and the J gene end by 4 bases; junction bases not matched to a gene: 7. Per germline, CDR1 WSHSY and CDR2 SAAADI. The CDR3 loop spans 16 amino acids. The DNA of the CDR3 is TGCGCCAGCAGTGAGTTCGAGCGGGAGTTCTCAGATACGCAGTATTTT. Encoded protein: CASSEFEREFSDTQYF.

V usage is TRBV5-1 and J usage is TRBJ2-5; 9 bases fit TRBD1. After removal of 3 bases from V and 5 bases from J, the junction contained 8 bases not matched to a gene. This CDR3 region has 15 residues. The V gene's germline CDR1 is SGHRS and CDR2 YFSETQ. CDR3 in DNA: TGCGCCAGCAGCTCGGTTGACAGGGGGGAGGAGACCCAGTACTTC. Residues: CASSSVDRGEETQYF.

This clonotype showed up many times. J is TRBJ2-2 and V is TRBV29-1, with D maybe TRBD2 (5 bases). This CDR3 comprises 12 residues. The germline gives CDR1 SQVTM, CDR2 ANQGSEA. V was trimmed by 4 bases and J by 5 bases, leaving 8 bases between them. CDR3 in amino acids: CSVGGGTGELFF. Here the CDR3 DNA reads TGCAGCGTTGGAGGCGGGACCGGGGAGCTGTTTTTT.

This chain links TRBV6-1 with TRBJ2-1; D is undetermined. The CDR3 runs 10 residues. Germline V gives CDR1 MNHNS, CDR2 SASEGT. V gave up 8 bases and J gave up 8 bases, with 7 bases separating them. The CDR3 protein is CASFGDEQFF. In nucleotides, the CDR3 is TGTGCCAGCTTCGGAGATGAGCAGTTCTTC.

This clonotype has ten or more counts. This chain joins TRBV5-6 and TRBJ2-3, with D maybe TRBD2 (7 bases). This CDR3 comprises 14 residues. CDR1 SGHDT and CDR2 YYEEEE come from the germline V gene. The germline V and J ends were trimmed by 5 bases and 5 bases, with 15 bases remaining between them. The CDR3 sequence is CASRSGLGGDTQYF. CDR3 DNA sequence: TGTGCCAGCAGGTCCGGACTAGGGGGAGATACGCAGTATTTT.

This clonotype has only a few counts. V is TRBV11-2 and J is TRBJ2-3, with D possibly called TRBD1 or TRBD2 (5 bases each). In germline, CDR1 is SGHAT, CDR2 FQNNGV. V was trimmed by 0 bases and J by 4 bases, leaving 11 bases between them. CDR3 length equals 15 residues. The CDR3 loop reads CASSLETQGADTQYF. DNA for the CDR3: TGTGCCAGCAGCTTAGAAACGCAGGGAGCAGATACGCAGTATTTT.

This clonotype was detected many times. The chain links TRBV7-9 to TRBJ2-5, with no clear D. CDR3 length equals 15 residues. Germline CDR1 and CDR2: SEHNR and FQNEAQ (reference sequence). V was clipped by 3 bases and J by 2 bases, with 13 bases between them. CDR3 nucleotide sequence: TGTGCCAGCAGCTTCCCGAGGACGGTTCAAGAGACCCAGTACTTC. Its protein product is CASSFPRTVQETQYF.

The J gene is TRBJ2-1, the V gene TRBV6-1; 9 positions agree with TRBD1. V shed 7 bases, J shed 6 bases, and the junction held 7 bases outside the gene matches. The CDR3 totals 14 residues. Germline loops: CDR1 MNHNS, CDR2 SASEGT. The CDR3 region is CASKTGTGSNEQFF. CDR3 in DNA: TGTGCCAGCAAAACCGGGACAGGGAGCAATGAGCAGTTCTTC.

This clonotype was counted a few times. The rearrangement links TRBV15 to TRBJ2-3; D possibly matches TRBD1 or TRBD2 (6 bases each). The CDR3 spans 15 residues. Germline values: CDR1 LNHNV, CDR2 YYDKDF (reference sequence). Deletions cut 1 base from V and 1 base from J, with 9 bases between. The CDR3 sequence: CATSRGGAGTDTQYF. CDR3 sequence (DNA): TGTGCCACCAGCAGAGGGGGGGCAGGCACAGATACGCAGTATTTT.

The V and J genes are TRBV10-3 and TRBJ1-5, with 9 bases fitting TRBD1. This CDR3 contains 14 residues. In germline, CDR1 is ENHRY, CDR2 SYGVKD. The V gene end was trimmed by 4 bases and the J gene end by 7 bases; junction bases not matched to a gene: 5. The CDR3 is CAISAGTGNQPQHF. CDR3 in DNA: TGTGCCATCAGTGCCGGGACAGGGAACCAGCCCCAGCATTTT.

This sequence joins TRBV20-1 and TRBJ2-7; the D call may be TRBD1 or TRBD2 (5 bases each). Trimming left V 4 bases short and J 6 bases short, with 19 bases between. From germline, CDR1 is DFQATT and CDR2 SNEGSKA (reference sequence). The CDR3 spans 14 residues. The CDR3 region is CSATRDGGISEQYF. The CDR3 nucleotides read TGCAGTGCTACCCGGGACGGCGGAATCTCCGAGCAGTACTTC.

The chain uses TRBV4-3 and TRBJ2-3, with 11 bases aligning to TRBD2. J was trimmed by 5 bases and V by 4 bases; bases with no gene match: 5. The CDR3 sequence is 15 residues long. Germline V gene data show CDR1 as LGHNA and CDR2 as YSLEER. The chain's CDR3 is CASSLSSGGLDTQYF. The CDR3 DNA sequence: TGCGCCAGCAGCCTCTCTAGCGGGGGGTTAGATACGCAGTATTTT.

The chain carries TRBV7-8 and TRBJ2-6; D is unresolved. V dropped 10 bases and J dropped 3 bases, with 10 bases sitting between them. The germline V gene encodes CDR1 SGHVS and CDR2 FQNEAQ. The CDR3 is 13 residues long. CDR3 amino acids: CATGASGANVLTF. The CDR3 region has the DNA TGTGCCACCGGCGCCAGTGGGGCCAACGTCCTGACTTTC.

V is TRBV27 and J is TRBJ2-3; D call uncertain. CDR1 and CDR2 (germline): MNHEY, SMNVEV (reference sequence). The V and J ends lost 5 bases and 4 bases respectively, with 10 bases between them. The CDR3 has 13 residues. The CDR3 is CASSPHPSDTQYF. DNA for the CDR3: TGTGCCAGCAGTCCACATCCCTCAGATACGCAGTATTTT.

CDR3 DNA sequence: TGTGCCAGCAGCTTCCACGGAAGGGTCACTGAAGCTTTCTTT. This translates into CASSFHGRVTEAFF. The V call is TRBV7-2, the J call TRBJ1-1; D unresolved. V lost 3 bases to trimming and J lost 4 bases, with 12 bases between them. The V gene's germline CDR1 is SGHTA and CDR2 FQGNSA. This CDR3 region has 14 residues.

The chain links TRBV12-3 or TRBV12-4 to TRBJ1-1, with D tentatively TRBD1 (5 bases). This CDR3 is 15 amino acids long. Trimming took off 1 base at V and 5 bases at J, with 14 bases between the two ends. CDR3 DNA sequence: TGTGCCAGCAGTTTAGACAACAGGCTAGGGACTGAAGCTTTCTTT. Translation: CASSLDNRLGTEAFF.

J is TRBJ2-7 and V is TRBV2; D remains ambiguous. V was trimmed by 7 bases and J by 0 bases, leaving 7 bases between them. The V gene's germline CDR1 is SNHLY and CDR2 FYNNEI. The CDR3 length is 12 residues. CDR3 sequence (DNA): TGTGCCAGCAATAGGGACTCCTACGAGCAGTACTTC. Protein product: CASNRDSYEQYF.

The chain links TRBV19 to TRBJ1-1; TRBD1 matches at 7 bases. The germline gives CDR1 LNHDA, CDR2 SQIVND (reference sequence). V shed 6 bases and J 7 bases; nucleotides not matched to a gene: 8. This CDR3 has 13 residues. CDR3 sequence reads: CASRGTAVFEAFF. CDR3 nucleotides: TGTGCCAGTAGAGGGACAGCAGTATTTGAAGCTTTCTTT.

The CDR3 region is CASSLVKVGTGQETQYF. The CDR3 coding sequence is TGCGCCAGCAGCTTGGTCAAGGTTGGGACAGGGCAAGAGACCCAGTACTTC. The rearrangement joins TRBV5-1 to TRBJ2-5; 9 nucleotides match TRBD1. The V gene end was trimmed by 0 bases and the J gene end by 2 bases; junction bases not matched to a gene: 8. CDR3 length equals 17 residues. Germline loops: CDR1 SGHRS, CDR2 YFSETQ. Based on the CDR3 plus reference TRBV5-1 and TRBJ2-5, the full variable domain is KAGVTQTPRYLIKTRGQQVTLSCSPISGHRSVSWYQQTPGQGLQFLFEYFSETQRNKGNFPGRFSGRQFSNSRSEMNVSTLELGDSALYLCASSLVKVGTGQETQYFGPGTRLLVL.

The chain combines TRBV7-3 with TRBJ1-6, with 8 bases fitting TRBD1. J was trimmed by 9 bases and V by 3 bases; bases with no gene match: 7. CDR3 size: 15 residues. In germline, CDR1 is SGHTA, CDR2 FQGTGA. CDR3 sequence (DNA): TGTGCCAGCAGCTTCTTAGGACAGGGAAGTTCACCCCTCCACTTT. Residues: CASSFLGQGSSPLHF.